These 24 T cell receptor beta chains were all obtained from the same sample, sequenced in a study of blood T cell repertoires in COVID-19. Assay used: immunoSEQ multiplex PCR; TCRdb lists only in-frame clones, some missing. The sample records about 380,000 clones, roughly 91% being singletons. The sequencing sample was made of PBMCs or T cells enriched from blood (not recorded which). These receptors all come from a woman younger than 30 who had recovered from COVID-19.

There are a few counts of this clone. The chain couples TRBV4-1 to TRBJ1-2; D is possibly TRBD1 (6 bases). This CDR3 is 15 amino acids long. The germline V gene encodes CDR1 MGHRA and CDR2 YSYEKL. Trimming removed 3 bases from V and 7 bases from J, with 18 bases in between. CDR3 residues: CASSQEGGNRAGYTF. The CDR3 region has the DNA TGCGCCAGCAGCCAGGAGGGGGGGAACCGGGCTGGCTACACCTTC.

This clone was seen a handful of times. The V and J genes are TRBV29-1 and TRBJ1-2; TRBD1 matches 7 bases. Germline V gene sequence: CDR1 SQVTM, CDR2 ANQGSEA. The CDR3 runs 12 residues. J gave up 5 bases and V 4 bases, and 4 bases lay outside the gene matches. This chain's CDR3 is CSVGDSYYGYTF. DNA of the CDR3: TGCAGCGTTGGGGACAGTTATTATGGCTACACCTTC. Complete variable domain (other parts from reference TRBV29-1 and TRBJ1-2): SAVISQKPSRDICQRGTSLTIQCQVDSQVTMMFWYRQQPGQSLTLIATANQGSEATYESGFVIDKFPISRPNLTFSTLTVSNMSPEDSSIYLCSVGDSYYGYTFGSGTRLTVV.

The table lists this clone with a few counts. The V gene is TRBV30, the J gene TRBJ2-7, with TRBD1 matching over 10 bases. In germline, CDR1 is GTSNPN, CDR2 SVGIG (reference sequence). The CDR3 consists of 14 residues. The ends lost 3 bases at V and 6 bases at J; junction bases unmatched: 8. The CDR3 is CAWSVGQGGFEQYF. The CDR3, as DNA: TGTGCCTGGAGCGTAGGACAGGGGGGTTTCGAGCAGTACTTC.

This chain joins TRBV10-1 and TRBJ1-5, with a weak D call TRBD1 (5 bases). The CDR3 runs to 15 residues. The germline V gene encodes CDR1 WNHNN and CDR2 SYGVQD (reference sequence). The germline V and J ends were trimmed by 4 bases and 2 bases, with 12 bases remaining between them. CDR3 DNA: TGCGCCAGCAGTGTGGACAAGGGCCGCAATCAGCCCCAGCATTTT. Translation: CASSVDKGRNQPQHF.

The rearrangement links TRBV27 to TRBJ1-3, with D uncertain. CDR1 and CDR2 from the germline V gene are MNHEY and SMNVEV (reference sequence). This CDR3 spans 13 amino acids. Trimming removed 5 bases at V and 6 bases at J, with 11 bases between. The CDR3 reads CASSRTGENTIYF. CDR3 nucleotide sequence: TGTGCCAGCAGTCGGACGGGAGAAAACACCATATATTTT.

The rearrangement links TRBV5-1 to TRBJ1-2, with 7 positions matching TRBD1. Trimming at V came to 3 bases and at J to 4 bases, leaving 6 bases not matched to a gene. The CDR3 spans 14 residues. CDR1 is SGHRS, CDR2 YFSETQ, per germline. CDR3 sequence reads: CASSSTSGGYGYTF. CDR3 bases: TGCGCCAGCAGCTCAACATCAGGGGGCTATGGCTACACCTTC.

The rearrangement uses TRBV12-1 and TRBJ2-5; TRBD2 is the table's D call, not checked against the DNA. TRBV12-1 is a documented pseudogene. The CDR3 loop spans 19 amino acids. The DNA of the CDR3 is TGTGCCAGCAGCCCTCCGGGACTAGCGAACCCCGGGCTTAAAGAGACCCAGTACTTC. Translated, it gives CASSPPGLANPGLKETQYF.

The V gene is TRBV5-4, the J gene TRBJ2-1; D might be TRBD1 (6 bases). Deletions cut 5 bases from V and 7 bases from J, with 16 bases between. CDR3 length: 14 amino acids. In germline, CDR1 is SGHNT, CDR2 YYREEE (reference sequence). This chain's CDR3 is CASSWTQGDNEQFF. CDR3 nucleotides: TGTGCCAGCAGTTGGACACAGGGAGATAATGAGCAGTTCTTC.

The chain employs TRBV30 and TRBJ1-3; D is uncertain. Germline CDR1 reads GTSNPN; CDR2 reads SVGIG (reference sequence). The CDR3 runs to 11 residues. The V gene lost 0 bases and the J gene lost 8 bases, with 5 bases spanning the gap. This CDR3 reads CAWSVHDTIYF. Written as DNA, the CDR3 is TGTGCCTGGAGTGTACACGACACCATATATTTT.

V is TRBV11-3 and J is TRBJ1-1; no definite D call. This CDR3 has 14 amino acids. Germline CDR1 is SGHNT and CDR2 is YENEEA. V shed 6 bases and J shed 7 bases, with 18 bases lying between them. The CDR3 loop reads CASSYGPAILEAFF. The CDR3 DNA follows: TGTGCCAGCAGTTATGGGCCGGCCATACTTGAAGCTTTCTTT.

The rearrangement uses TRBV11-2 and TRBJ2-7; possibly TRBD1 for D (6 bases). V gave up 2 bases and J gave up 2 bases, with 10 bases separating them. Per germline, CDR1 SGHAT and CDR2 FQNNGV. The CDR3 totals 14 residues. CDR3 protein: CASSLSDRTYEQYF. The CDR3 nucleotides are TGTGCCAGCAGCTTAAGTGACAGGACCTACGAGCAGTACTTC.

V and J are TRBV6-2 or TRBV6-3 and TRBJ1-2, with a possible D match to TRBD1 (5 bases). V was clipped by 4 bases and J by 5 bases, with 17 bases between them. The CDR3 covers 15 residues. Germline V gene sequence: CDR1 MNHEY, CDR2 SVGEGT. The CDR3 DNA follows: TGTGCCAGCAGTTCCATCCACAAGGGGAGGTATGGCTACACCTTC. Amino acids: CASSSIHKGRYGYTF.

This chain joins TRBV6-2 or TRBV6-3 and TRBJ2-3; TRBD2 aligns across 9 bases. The CDR3 has 16 residues. The germline V gene encodes CDR1 MNHEY and CDR2 SVGEGT. The J segment lost 2 bases and the V segment lost 4 bases, leaving 7 bases of the junction unmatched. The CDR3 nucleotides read TGTGCCAGCAGTTCCCTCGCTAGCGGGGACACAGATACGCAGTATTTT. Its translation: CASSSLASGDTDTQYF.

CDR3 region: CASSLSGTGNQPQHF. CDR3 coding DNA: TGTGCCAGCAGCTTATCCGGGACAGGGAATCAGCCCCAGCATTTT. The chain combines TRBV11-2 with TRBJ1-5, with 9 bases that match TRBD1. Looked up from germline, CDR1 is SGHAT and CDR2 is FQNNGV. The CDR3 length is 15 residues. The ends lost 2 bases at V and 4 bases at J; junction bases unmatched: 3.

This chain connects TRBV27 to TRBJ1-2; D gene unclear. Trimming removed 1 base at V and 6 bases at J, with 15 bases between. This CDR3 is built from 15 residues. Germline V lookup: CDR1 MNHEY, CDR2 SMNVEV (reference sequence). This chain's CDR3 is CASSLFYGDRDGYTF. As DNA, the CDR3 is TGTGCCAGCAGTTTATTTTACGGGGATCGAGATGGCTACACCTTC.

This chain links TRBV27 with TRBJ1-6; 9 bases match TRBD1. Trimming removed 5 bases from V and 10 bases from J; junction bases left unmatched: 9. In germline, CDR1 is MNHEY, CDR2 SMNVEV (reference sequence). The CDR3 has 15 amino acids. CDR3 amino acids: CASSIEWTGESPLHF. The DNA for the CDR3 is TGTGCCAGCAGTATAGAGTGGACAGGGGAATCACCCCTCCACTTT.

The rearrangement uses TRBV2 and TRBJ2-6; weak D call: TRBD1 (6 bases). This CDR3 has 18 residues. Per germline, CDR1 SNHLY and CDR2 FYNNEI. The V end lost 7 bases, the J end lost 0 bases, and 19 bases lay between the germline ends. The CDR3 sequence: CASIPGTPKSSGANVLTF. The CDR3 coding sequence is TGTGCCAGCATTCCCGGGACACCTAAGAGCTCTGGGGCCAACGTCCTGACTTTC.

CDR3 bases: TGTGCCAGCAGCTCTGACTGGGCAGGGGCTTCTACCGAGCAGTACTTC. Translation: CASSSDWAGASTEQYF. The chain joins TRBV5-6 to TRBJ2-7; tentative D call: TRBD1 (6 bases). Trimming shortened V by 3 bases and J by 6 bases, and 22 bases separated the two germline ends. Germline values: CDR1 SGHDT, CDR2 YYEEEE. This CDR3 contains 16 residues.

This chain connects TRBV7-2 to TRBJ1-4, with 8 bases matching TRBD1. Germline V gene data show CDR1 as SGHTA and CDR2 as FQGNSA. The V gene end was trimmed by 5 bases and the J gene end by 6 bases; junction bases not matched to a gene: 5. The CDR3 length is 14 residues. CDR3 in DNA: TGTGCCAGCAGCCCGGACAGGGTAGATGAAAAACTGTTTTTT. Its translation is CASSPDRVDEKLFF.

This clone was seen only once. The chain is built from TRBV5-1 and TRBJ2-5; 8 bases align to TRBD2. J lost 4 bases, V lost 4 bases, and 12 bases had no gene match. Germline V gives CDR1 SGHRS, CDR2 YFSETQ. CDR3 size: 16 residues. As DNA, the CDR3 is TGCGCCAGCAGCCACCCCTGGGCGGGGGGCCTAGAGACCCAGTACTTC. As protein: CASSHPWAGGLETQYF.

The gene calls are TRBV29-1 and TRBJ1-6, with 7 bases lining up with TRBD1. Germline lookup yields CDR1 SQVTM and CDR2 ANQGSEA. The V and J ends lost 4 bases and 7 bases, in that order; junction bases with no gene match: 4. The CDR3 loop spans 13 amino acids. CDR3 residues: CSVAWDSNSPLHF. CDR3 DNA: TGCAGCGTTGCTTGGGACAGCAATTCACCCCTCCACTTT.

This chain joins TRBV19 and TRBJ2-4, with a possible D match to TRBD1 (6 bases). CDR1 and CDR2 (germline): LNHDA, SQIVND (reference sequence). V was trimmed by 6 bases and J by 5 bases, leaving 11 bases between them. There are 13 residues in the CDR3. Written as DNA, the CDR3 is TGTGCCAGTAGCACCAGGGGCCAAAACATTCAGTACTTC. Protein product: CASSTRGQNIQYF.

The chain carries TRBV27 and TRBJ1-5, with a weak D call TRBD1 (5 bases). Trimming removed 1 base from V and 7 bases from J, with 11 bases in between. Germline V lookup: CDR1 MNHEY, CDR2 SMNVEV (reference sequence). There are 14 residues in the CDR3. The CDR3 DNA reads TGTGCCAGCAGTTTATTACAGGCCGGGCAGCCCCAGCATTTT. Protein product: CASSLLQAGQPQHF.

The chain employs TRBV19 and TRBJ1-2; 12 bases match TRBD1. Per the germline V gene, CDR1 is LNHDA and CDR2 is SQIVND (reference sequence). Trimming removed 7 bases from V and 4 bases from J; junction bases left unmatched: 13. The CDR3 covers 17 residues. The chain's CDR3 is CASIKAGGTGGAYGYTF. In DNA, the CDR3 is TGTGCCAGTATCAAGGCAGGCGGGACAGGGGGCGCCTATGGCTACACCTTC.